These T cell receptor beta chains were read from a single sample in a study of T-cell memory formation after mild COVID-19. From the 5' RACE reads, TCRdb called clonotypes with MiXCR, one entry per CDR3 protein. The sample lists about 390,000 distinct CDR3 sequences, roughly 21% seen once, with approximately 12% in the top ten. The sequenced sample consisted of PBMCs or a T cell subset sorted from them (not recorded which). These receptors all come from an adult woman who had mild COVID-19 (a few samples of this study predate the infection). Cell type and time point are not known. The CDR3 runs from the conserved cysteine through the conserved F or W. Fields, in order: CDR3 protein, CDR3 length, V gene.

cdr3_aa: CASAKTSGTSTDTQYF; cdr3_length: 16; v_call: TRBV6-4
cdr3_aa: CASSLVSMNTEAFF; cdr3_length: 14; v_call: TRBV14
cdr3_aa: CASSQDPRGARDTQYF; cdr3_length: 16; v_call: TRBV4-1
cdr3_aa: CASSLTGTATYEQYF; cdr3_length: 15; v_call: TRBV12-3/TRBV12-4
cdr3_aa: CAWTRARGETQYF; cdr3_length: 13; v_call: TRBV30
cdr3_aa: CASSLATSGEVGAEQYF; cdr3_length: 17; v_call: TRBV7-9
cdr3_aa: CASSPRGPTNTQYF; cdr3_length: 14; v_call: TRBV6-5
cdr3_aa: CAISNSVIYGYTF; cdr3_length: 13; v_call: TRBV10-3
cdr3_aa: CASSMRGDAKNIQYF; cdr3_length: 15; v_call: TRBV19
cdr3_aa: CASSAYGPSYSYEQYF; cdr3_length: 16; v_call: TRBV9
cdr3_aa: CASSQNYLAGGPYNEQFF; cdr3_length: 18; v_call: TRBV4-2
cdr3_aa: CASSPRQNFNQPQHF; cdr3_length: 15; v_call: TRBV18
cdr3_aa: CASSFGRDSYEQYF; cdr3_length: 14; v_call: TRBV12-3/TRBV12-4
cdr3_aa: CSAIRGSVFTDTQYF; cdr3_length: 15; v_call: TRBV20-1
cdr3_aa: CASSLILSSTDTQYF; cdr3_length: 15; v_call: TRBV7-6
cdr3_aa: CASSPRTRGTGELFF; cdr3_length: 15; v_call: TRBV7-2
cdr3_aa: CASSLGPGPGYGYTF; cdr3_length: 15; v_call: TRBV4-3
cdr3_aa: CASSRLSYSTEEAFF; cdr3_length: 15; v_call: TRBV5-1
cdr3_aa: CASSQESFSPLHF; cdr3_length: 13; v_call: TRBV3-1
cdr3_aa: CASSLDWGAKLARNEQYF; cdr3_length: 18; v_call: TRBV7-8
cdr3_aa: CASSLGTSGSFYEQYF; cdr3_length: 16; v_call: TRBV5-1
cdr3_aa: CASSEAYPQGSYEQYF; cdr3_length: 16; v_call: TRBV2
cdr3_aa: CSARRGVDRGTEAFF; cdr3_length: 15; v_call: TRBV20-1
cdr3_aa: CASSPFVGGTEAFF; cdr3_length: 14; v_call: TRBV19
cdr3_aa: CASSPPLAGGYNEQFF; cdr3_length: 16; v_call: TRBV5-1
cdr3_aa: CASKNSPSTDTQYF; cdr3_length: 14; v_call: TRBV19
cdr3_aa: CASSRSGGEDTQYF; cdr3_length: 14; v_call: TRBV4-3
cdr3_aa: CSVATGYNEQYF; cdr3_length: 12; v_call: TRBV20-1
cdr3_aa: CASSPPKGTEAFF; cdr3_length: 13; v_call: TRBV5-1
cdr3_aa: CASSLVTVMNTEAFF; cdr3_length: 15; v_call: TRBV5-4
cdr3_aa: CASSQDPSGRSGELFF; cdr3_length: 16; v_call: TRBV4-3
cdr3_aa: CASSPGQSGYTF; cdr3_length: 12; v_call: TRBV18
cdr3_aa: CATSDDREHTDTQYF; cdr3_length: 15; v_call: TRBV24-1
cdr3_aa: CSARPGTGRSDTQYF; cdr3_length: 15; v_call: TRBV20-1
cdr3_aa: CASSLGGTETANTIYF; cdr3_length: 16; v_call: TRBV5-1
cdr3_aa: CASSPSQGTKNIQYF; cdr3_length: 15; v_call: TRBV7-9
cdr3_aa: CASSLAGTGRETQYF; cdr3_length: 15; v_call: TRBV12-3/TRBV12-4
cdr3_aa: CASSPAVAGITDTQYF; cdr3_length: 16; v_call: TRBV6-5
cdr3_aa: CASSRGAGDTYEQYF; cdr3_length: 15; v_call: TRBV6-5
cdr3_aa: CASSDAGPRLGETQYF; cdr3_length: 16; v_call: TRBV6-5
cdr3_aa: CSVGQVGSTGELFF; cdr3_length: 14; v_call: TRBV29-1
cdr3_aa: CSARKGQDISYEQYF; cdr3_length: 15; v_call: TRBV20-1
cdr3_aa: CASRDEENQPQHF; cdr3_length: 13; v_call: TRBV6-5
cdr3_aa: CASSRGQGDDEQFF; cdr3_length: 14; v_call: TRBV7-9
cdr3_aa: CASSQRRETQYF; cdr3_length: 12; v_call: TRBV3-1
cdr3_aa: CASTPGQPANTGELFF; cdr3_length: 16; v_call: TRBV5-1
cdr3_aa: CASSASPDREGDNQPQHF; cdr3_length: 18; v_call: TRBV12-3/TRBV12-4
cdr3_aa: CASSATRTGEETQYF; cdr3_length: 15; v_call: TRBV7-8
cdr3_aa: CASSQEEDLGNQPQHF; cdr3_length: 16; v_call: TRBV4-1
cdr3_aa: CATSDGSFYGQYF; cdr3_length: 13; v_call: TRBV24-1
cdr3_aa: CASSYNLGNEQFF; cdr3_length: 13; v_call: TRBV7-6
cdr3_aa: CASSPGKGGGFF; cdr3_length: 12; v_call: TRBV11-2